Here is one T cell receptor beta chain with its context. Its target is not known. The sample belongs to a study of cytomegalovirus exposure and HLA in healthy donors. Profiled with immunoSEQ multiplex PCR; TCRdb holds only in-frame clones, not every one. The repertoire consists of fewer than 200,000 clones, with roughly 96% occurring once and the leading ten covering about 0.94%. Germline V CDR1 and CDR2: MNHNS, SASEGT. The length of the CDR3 is 14 residues. Unmatched junction bases numbered 3, after V lost 1 base and J lost 9 bases. Findings of the study overall: Rare TCR sequences predominated, though certain public TCRs were found in many donors.

Sequencing was done on a sample of PBMCs. The V gene is TRBV6-1, the J gene TRBJ1-6; TRBD1 matches at 7 bases. This receptor was obtained from a young woman in good health and CMV-seronegative. CDR3 DNA sequence: TGTGCCAGCAGTGAAGGGGCAGGGGGTTCACCCCTCCACTTT. Its translation: CASSEGAGGSPLHF.